These T cell receptor beta chains were read from a single sample in a study of T cell responses to AZD1222 COVID-19 vaccine. Clones were sequenced by immunoSEQ multiplex PCR, and TCRdb holds only the in-frame ones, with some missing. Among 50,000 or so clones listed, 89% were seen once. The sequenced sample was peripheral blood, obtained 28 days after the second AZD1222 dose. The origin of the receptors is an adult who received the AZD1222 COVID-19 vaccine. Each CDR3 is given with its conserved first and last residue. A D gene is named only where the DNA matches it firmly. Clone size is shown for a subset of rows, as once, few, many or a class of expanded clone.

size	J	V	D	length	DNA	CDR3
.	TRBJ1-4	TRBV4-1	.	18	TGCGCCAGCAGCTTAGGCAGGTCGTATTCGGGCCAGCCTGAAAAACTGTTTTTT	CASSLGRSYSGQPEKLFF
.	TRBJ1-2	TRBV2	.	15	TGTGCCAGCAGTGGAATCTCGGACTCCCTTCGGGGCTACACCTTC	CASSGISDSLRGYTF
.	TRBJ2-3	TRBV7-8	.	14	TGTGCCAGCAGCTTAAACACCTACACAGATACGCAGTATTTT	CASSLNTYTDTQYF
.	TRBJ1-1	TRBV5-1	.	13	TGCGCCAGCAGCTTCTCGGCAGGGACTGAAGCTTTCTTT	CASSFSAGTEAFF
.	TRBJ2-7	TRBV3-1/TRBV3-2	.	11	TGTGCCAGCAGCCAACCGGGCGAGCAGTACTTC	CASSQPGEQYF
.	TRBJ2-1	TRBV5-1	.	15	TGCGCCAGCAGCCCGGGTCTGAACTCCTACAATGAGCAGTTCTTC	CASSPGLNSYNEQFF
.	TRBJ2-7	TRBV6-1	.	12	TGTGCCAGCAGTGAGGTGACCTACGAGCAGTACTTC	CASSEVTYEQYF
.	TRBJ2-2	TRBV5-4	.	12	TGTGCCAGCAGTCCCCAGGGCGGGGAGCTGTTTTTT	CASSPQGGELFF
.	TRBJ2-5	TRBV5-1	.	13	TGCGCCAGCAGCTTGAGTGGGGGGGAGACCCAGTACTTC	CASSLSGGETQYF
.	TRBJ2-7	TRBV6-5	TRBD1	15	TGTGCCAGCAGGCTAGGACAGGGGTCTCCTTACGAGCAGTACTTC	CASRLGQGSPYEQYF
.	TRBJ2-3	TRBV6-2/TRBV6-3	.	16	TGTGCCAGCAGCAGAGCCGGGGCCACCTCCGAAGATACGCAGTATTTT	CASSRAGATSEDTQYF
once	TRBJ1-4	TRBV5-4	TRBD1	15	TGTGCCAGCAGCTGGGACAGGGGAGCTAATGAAAAACTGTTTTTT	CASSWDRGANEKLFF
.	TRBJ2-1	TRBV5-1	TRBD2	16	TGCGCCAGCAGACGGCTGGGGCGGGAGGGCCATAATGAGCAGTTCTTC	CASRRLGREGHNEQFF
.	TRBJ2-5	TRBV7-7	.	16	TGTGCCAGCAGCTTAGCGACCCAGGGTGGAAAAGAGACCCAGTACTTC	CASSLATQGGKETQYF
.	TRBJ2-2	TRBV10-1	.	13	TGCGCCAGCAGTGACAGGGACACCGGGGAGCTGTTTTTT	CASSDRDTGELFF
.	TRBJ2-7	TRBV28	TRBD2	14	TGTGCCAGCAGCGGACTAGCGGGACACTACGAGCAGTACTTC	CASSGLAGHYEQYF
.	TRBJ1-2	TRBV27	.	13	TGTGCCAGCAGTTGGGGTTCTAACTATGGCTACACCTTC	CASSWGSNYGYTF
.	TRBJ1-1	TRBV7-2	TRBD1	16	TGTGCCAGCAGCTTAGCACAGGGGGCTCTGAACACTGAAGCTTTCTTT	CASSLAQGALNTEAFF
.	TRBJ2-7	TRBV5-1	.	15	TGCGCCAGCAGCCCCCGTAGCGGACGAAGGGGCGAGCAGTACTTC	CASSPRSGRRGEQYF
.	TRBJ1-2	TRBV6-1	.	14	TGTGCCAGCAGTGAAGTTGGCTCCCCGCCGGGCTACACCTTC	CASSEVGSPPGYTF
.	TRBJ2-7	TRBV27	TRBD1	15	TGTGCCAGCAGTTTAAGGGACAGGGGACGCTACGAGCAGTACTTC	CASSLRDRGRYEQYF
.	TRBJ1-3	TRBV13	.	16	TGTGCCAGCAGCCCACTAGTCGTGGGGGAGGGAAACACCATATATTTT	CASSPLVVGEGNTIYF
.	TRBJ1-4	TRBV27	TRBD1	15	TGTGCCAGCAGTTCAGGACAGGGACCTAATGAAAAACTGTTTTTT	CASSSGQGPNEKLFF
.	TRBJ1-5	TRBV24-1	.	15	TGTGCCACCAGTGAAGGTGGGACGGGACAAGGGGCCCAGCATTTT	CATSEGGTGQGAQHF
.	TRBJ2-1	TRBV6-5	.	15	TGTGCCAGCAGTTACTCGAGTTCCCCCTACAATGAGCAGTTCTTC	CASSYSSSPYNEQFF
few	TRBJ1-2	TRBV2	.	13	TGTGCCAGCAGTGAAGCGGAACGGGACGGCTACACCTTC	CASSEAERDGYTF
.	TRBJ2-2	TRBV25-1	.	13	TGTGCCAGCAGTGAGAAATTTATTGGGGAGCTGTTTTTT	CASSEKFIGELFF
.	TRBJ1-2	TRBV7-9	.	14	TGTGCCAGCAGCCTATATATTGCTAACTATGGCTACACCTTC	CASSLYIANYGYTF
once	TRBJ1-5	TRBV7-2	TRBD1	16	TGTGCCAGCAGCTTAGGTAGGACAGGGGCTTGGCAGCCCCAGCATTTT	CASSLGRTGAWQPQHF
.	TRBJ1-2	TRBV11-2	.	15	TGTGCCAGCAGCAAGACAGGCTCAGCTAACTATGGCTACACCTTC	CASSKTGSANYGYTF
.	TRBJ2-7	TRBV5-6	.	13	TGTGCCAGCAGCTCCGGGACGGGCTACGAGCAGTACTTC	CASSSGTGYEQYF
.	TRBJ2-5	TRBV27	.	12	TGTGCCAGCAGTTTCATAGGAGAGACCCAGTACTTC	CASSFIGETQYF
.	TRBJ1-1	TRBV15	.	15	TGTGCCACCAGCAGTGGGGGAGCCCTAGGCACTGAAGCTTTCTTT	CATSSGGALGTEAFF
.	TRBJ2-1	TRBV19	TRBD2	15	TGTGCCAGTAGTATAGTCCTAGCGGGAGTCAATGAGCAGTTCTTC	CASSIVLAGVNEQFF
.	TRBJ1-1	TRBV2	.	15	TGTGCCAGCAGTGATCTGGTTGGTATGTCCTCTGAAGCTTTCTTT	CASSDLVGMSSEAFF
.	TRBJ2-1	TRBV24-1	TRBD1	17	TGTGCCACCAGTGACTCAGGGACAGGGGGAAACTACAATGAGCAGTTCTTC	CATSDSGTGGNYNEQFF
few	TRBJ2-7	TRBV20-1	.	11	TGCAGTGCTCCAGGGGTGAACGAGCAGTACTTC	CSAPGVNEQYF
.	TRBJ2-7	TRBV10-3	TRBD1	15	TGTGCCATCAGTGACCCCGGACAGGAAACCTACGAGCAGTACTTC	CAISDPGQETYEQYF
.	TRBJ2-5	TRBV7-9	.	15	TGTGCCAGCAGCATGGATTCGGGACTTGGGGAGACCCAGTACTTC	CASSMDSGLGETQYF
.	TRBJ1-1	TRBV19	.	12	TGTGCCAGTAAACAGGGAAGGACTGAAGCTTTCTTT	CASKQGRTEAFF
.	TRBJ1-4	TRBV11-2	.	12	TGTGCCAGCAGCTCGTCGGACGAAAAACTGTTTTTT	CASSSSDEKLFF
.	TRBJ2-1	TRBV7-2	TRBD2	15	TGTGCCAGCAGCTTAGGTAGCGGGAGATACAATGAGCAGTTCTTC	CASSLGSGRYNEQFF
.	TRBJ2-1	TRBV11-2	TRBD2	14	TGTGCCAGCAGGGCCGGGACTAGTTCCAATGAGCAGTTCTTC	CASRAGTSSNEQFF
.	TRBJ2-5	TRBV7-2	.	13	TGTGCCAGCAGACCGGGGGTGGGGGAGGCCCAGTACTTC	CASRPGVGEAQYF
once	TRBJ2-5	TRBV27	TRBD2	14	TGTGCCAGCAGTTCCCTAGCGGGAGAAGAGACCCAGTACTTC	CASSSLAGEETQYF
.	TRBJ1-2	TRBV5-4	.	14	TGTGCCAGCAGTTCTGGACAGTTTACCTATGGCTACACCTTC	CASSSGQFTYGYTF
.	TRBJ2-7	TRBV12-3/TRBV12-4	.	13	TGTGCCAGCCCCATTGTGGTGAGCTACGAGCAGTACTTC	CASPIVVSYEQYF